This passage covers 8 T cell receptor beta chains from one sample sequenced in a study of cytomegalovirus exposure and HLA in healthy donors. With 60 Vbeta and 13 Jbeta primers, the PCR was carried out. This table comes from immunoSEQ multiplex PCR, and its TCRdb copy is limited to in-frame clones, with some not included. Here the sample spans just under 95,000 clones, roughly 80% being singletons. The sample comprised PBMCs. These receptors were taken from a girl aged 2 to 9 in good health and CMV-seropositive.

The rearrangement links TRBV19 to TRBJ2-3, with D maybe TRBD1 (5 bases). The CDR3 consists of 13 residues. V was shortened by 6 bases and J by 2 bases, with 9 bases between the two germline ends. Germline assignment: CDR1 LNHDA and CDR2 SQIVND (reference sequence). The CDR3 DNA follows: TGTGCCAGTAGATCGACAGACACAGATACGCAGTATTTT. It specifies CASRSTDTDTQYF.

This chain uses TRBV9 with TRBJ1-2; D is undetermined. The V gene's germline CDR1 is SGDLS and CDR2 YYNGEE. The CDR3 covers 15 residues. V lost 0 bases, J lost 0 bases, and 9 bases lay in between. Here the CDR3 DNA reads TGTGCCAGCAGCGTAGACGCAGGTTCTAACTATGGCTACACCTTC. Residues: CASSVDAGSNYGYTF.

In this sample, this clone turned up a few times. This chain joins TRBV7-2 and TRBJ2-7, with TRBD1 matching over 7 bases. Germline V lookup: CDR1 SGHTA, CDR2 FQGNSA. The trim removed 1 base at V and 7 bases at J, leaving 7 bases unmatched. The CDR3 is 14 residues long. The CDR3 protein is CASSLEGDRREQYF. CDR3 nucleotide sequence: TGTGCCAGCAGCTTAGAGGGGGACAGACGGGAGCAGTACTTC. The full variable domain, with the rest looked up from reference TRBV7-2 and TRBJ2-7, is GAGVSQSPSNKVTEKGKDVELRCDPISGHTALYWYRQSLGQGLEFLIYFQGNSAPDKSGLPSDRFSAERTGGSVSTLTIQRTQQEDSAVYLCASSLEGDRREQYFGPGTRLTVT.

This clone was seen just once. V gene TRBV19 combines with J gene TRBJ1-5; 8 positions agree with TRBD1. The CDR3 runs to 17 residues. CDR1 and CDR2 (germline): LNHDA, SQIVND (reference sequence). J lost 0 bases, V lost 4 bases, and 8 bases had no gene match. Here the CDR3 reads CASSRAGGKDSNQPQHF. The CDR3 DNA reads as TGTGCCAGTAGTAGGGCAGGGGGCAAAGATAGCAATCAGCCCCAGCATTTT.

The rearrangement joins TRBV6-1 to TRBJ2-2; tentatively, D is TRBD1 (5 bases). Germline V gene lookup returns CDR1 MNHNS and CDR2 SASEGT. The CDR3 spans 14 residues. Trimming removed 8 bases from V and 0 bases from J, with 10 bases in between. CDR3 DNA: TGTGCCAGCGGTAGGGGCACGAACACCGGGGAGCTGTTTTTT. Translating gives CASGRGTNTGELFF.

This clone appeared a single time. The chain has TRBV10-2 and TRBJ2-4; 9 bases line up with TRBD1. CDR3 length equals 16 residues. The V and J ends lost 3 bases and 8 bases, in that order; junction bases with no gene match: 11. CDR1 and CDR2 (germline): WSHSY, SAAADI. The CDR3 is CASSDRAGTGRYIQYF. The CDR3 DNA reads TGCGCCAGCAGTGATAGGGCCGGGACAGGGCGGTACATTCAGTACTTC.

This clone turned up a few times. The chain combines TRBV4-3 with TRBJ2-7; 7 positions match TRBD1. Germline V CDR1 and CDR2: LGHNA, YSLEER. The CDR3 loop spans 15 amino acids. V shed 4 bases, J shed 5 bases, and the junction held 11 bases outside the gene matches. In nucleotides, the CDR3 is TGCGCCAGCAGCCCTCAGACAGGGAGTCACAACGAGCAGTACTTC. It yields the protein CASSPQTGSHNEQYF.

The CDR3 spells CASSSTGTGGDEQYF. The CDR3, as DNA: TGTGCCAGCAGTTCCACCGGGACAGGGGGCGACGAGCAGTACTTC. The chain has TRBV27 and TRBJ2-7; 12 bases match TRBD1. The CDR3 is 15 residues long. In germline, CDR1 is MNHEY, CDR2 SMNVEV (reference sequence). J gave up 5 bases and V 4 bases, and 6 bases lay outside the gene matches.